The entry below describes one T cell receptor beta chain. No antigen is known for it. Using its own MiXCR run on the 5' RACE reads, TCRdb lists one record per CDR3 protein. The table includes roughly 9,100 distinct CDR3 sequences, around 55% detected once. Deletions cut 6 bases from V and 2 bases from J, with 13 bases between. Germline CDR1 and CDR2: DFQATT and SNEGSKA (reference sequence). The CDR3 is 13 residues long. Treg sorting used a CD4+CD25+CD127-/low gate. Study-wide results and limits: Whole repertoires were not studied in the larger cohort, only one V-J beta rearrangement.

This TCR was recovered from a female donor with breast cancer. Source material: Tregs sorted from a lymph node. V is TRBV20-1 and J is TRBJ1-1; a possible D gene is TRBD1 (6 bases). Here the CDR3 reads CSAIQGQNTEAFF. The CDR3 DNA is TGCAGTGCCATCCAGGGACAAAACACTGAAGCTTTCTTT.